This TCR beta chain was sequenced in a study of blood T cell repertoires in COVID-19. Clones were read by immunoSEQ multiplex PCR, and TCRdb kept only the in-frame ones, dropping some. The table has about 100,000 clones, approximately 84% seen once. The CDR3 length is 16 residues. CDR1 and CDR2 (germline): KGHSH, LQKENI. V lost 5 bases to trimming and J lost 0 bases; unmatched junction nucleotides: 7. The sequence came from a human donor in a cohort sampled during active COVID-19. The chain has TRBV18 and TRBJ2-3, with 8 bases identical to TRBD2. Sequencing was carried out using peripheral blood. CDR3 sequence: CASSSTSGRSTDTQYF. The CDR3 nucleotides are TGTGCCAGCTCATCTACTAGCGGAAGAAGCACAGATACGCAGTATTTT.